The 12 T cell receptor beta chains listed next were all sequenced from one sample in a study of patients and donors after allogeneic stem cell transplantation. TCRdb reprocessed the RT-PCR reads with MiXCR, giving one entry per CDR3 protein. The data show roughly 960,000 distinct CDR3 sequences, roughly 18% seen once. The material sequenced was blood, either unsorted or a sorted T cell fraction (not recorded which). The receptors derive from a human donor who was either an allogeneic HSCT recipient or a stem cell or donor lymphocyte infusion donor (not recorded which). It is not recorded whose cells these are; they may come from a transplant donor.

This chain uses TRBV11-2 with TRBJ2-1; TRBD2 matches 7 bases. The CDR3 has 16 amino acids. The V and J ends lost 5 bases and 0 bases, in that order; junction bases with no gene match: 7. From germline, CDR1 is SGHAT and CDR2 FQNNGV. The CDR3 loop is CASSGTTKSSYNEQFF. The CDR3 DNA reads TGTGCCAGCAGCGGGACTACAAAGAGCTCCTACAATGAGCAGTTCTTC.

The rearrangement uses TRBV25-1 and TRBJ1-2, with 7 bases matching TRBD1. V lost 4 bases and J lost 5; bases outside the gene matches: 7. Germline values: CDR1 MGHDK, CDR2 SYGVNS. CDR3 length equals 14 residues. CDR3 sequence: CASSVTGATYGYTF. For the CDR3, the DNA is TGTGCCAGCAGTGTAACAGGGGCAACTTATGGCTACACCTTC.

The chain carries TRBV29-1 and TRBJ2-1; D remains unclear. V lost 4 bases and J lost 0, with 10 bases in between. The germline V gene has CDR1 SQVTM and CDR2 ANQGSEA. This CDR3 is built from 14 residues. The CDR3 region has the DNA TGCAGCGTTGCCCTCTTTAGCTCCTACAATGAGCAGTTCTTC. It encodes CSVALFSSYNEQFF.

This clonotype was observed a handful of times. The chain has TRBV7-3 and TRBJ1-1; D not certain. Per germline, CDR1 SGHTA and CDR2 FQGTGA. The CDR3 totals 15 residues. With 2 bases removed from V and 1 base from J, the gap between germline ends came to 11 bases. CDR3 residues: CASSLWPAGNTEAFF. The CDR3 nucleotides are TGTGCCAGCAGCTTATGGCCCGCGGGGAACACTGAAGCTTTCTTT.

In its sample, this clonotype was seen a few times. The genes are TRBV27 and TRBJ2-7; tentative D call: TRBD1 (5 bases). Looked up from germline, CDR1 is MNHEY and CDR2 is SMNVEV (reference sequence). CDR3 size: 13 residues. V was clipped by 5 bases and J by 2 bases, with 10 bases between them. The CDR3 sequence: CASSLRATYEQYF. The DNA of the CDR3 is TGTGCCAGCAGTCTCAGGGCCACCTACGAGCAGTACTTC.

The CDR3 DNA reads as TGTGCCAGTAAGTGGGGAACTGAAGCTTTCTTT. It translates to CASKWGTEAFF. The rearrangement uses TRBV19 and TRBJ1-1, with D unclear. CDR1 is LNHDA, CDR2 SQIVND, per germline (reference sequence). V was shortened by 7 bases and J by 5 bases, with 8 bases between the two germline ends. This CDR3 comprises 11 residues.

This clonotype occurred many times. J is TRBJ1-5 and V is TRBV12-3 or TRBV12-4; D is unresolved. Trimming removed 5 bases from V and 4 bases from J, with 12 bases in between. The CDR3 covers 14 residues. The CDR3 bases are TGTGCCAGCAGTCCCAACCCACCAAATCAGCCCCAGCATTTT. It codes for CASSPNPPNQPQHF.

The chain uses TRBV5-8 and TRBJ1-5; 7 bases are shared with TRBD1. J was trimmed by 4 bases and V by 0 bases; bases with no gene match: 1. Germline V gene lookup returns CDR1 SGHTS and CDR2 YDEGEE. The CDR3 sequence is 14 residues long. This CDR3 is CASSLEGQNQPQHF. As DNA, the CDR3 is TGTGCCAGCAGCTTGGAGGGACAGAATCAGCCCCAGCATTTT.

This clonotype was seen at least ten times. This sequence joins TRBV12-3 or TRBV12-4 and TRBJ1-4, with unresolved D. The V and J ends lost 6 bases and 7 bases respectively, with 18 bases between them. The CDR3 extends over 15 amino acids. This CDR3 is CASRNRGLGGEKLFF. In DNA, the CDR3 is TGTGCCAGCAGAAACCGAGGGTTAGGTGGTGAAAAACTGTTTTTT.

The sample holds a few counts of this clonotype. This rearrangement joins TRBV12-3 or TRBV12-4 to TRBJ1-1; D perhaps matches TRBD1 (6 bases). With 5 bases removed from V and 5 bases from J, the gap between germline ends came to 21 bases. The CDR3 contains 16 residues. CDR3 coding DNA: TGTGCCAGCAGTCCATCCGGGGGCTGGTCCCGGACTGAAGCTTTCTTT. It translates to CASSPSGGWSRTEAFF.

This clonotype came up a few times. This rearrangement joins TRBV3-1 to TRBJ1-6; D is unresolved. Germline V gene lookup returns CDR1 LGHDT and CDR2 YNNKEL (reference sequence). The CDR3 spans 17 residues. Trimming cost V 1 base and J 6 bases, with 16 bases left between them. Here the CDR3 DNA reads TGTGCCAGCAGCCAAGGACCCCAAATTCCAATTAATTCACCCCTCCACTTT. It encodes CASSQGPQIPINSPLHF.

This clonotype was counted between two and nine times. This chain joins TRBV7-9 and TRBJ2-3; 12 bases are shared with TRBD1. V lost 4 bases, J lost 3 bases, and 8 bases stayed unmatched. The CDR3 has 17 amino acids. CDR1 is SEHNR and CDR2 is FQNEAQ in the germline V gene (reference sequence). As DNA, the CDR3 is TGTGCCAGCAGCTCTATGGGACAGGGGGCGCCAACAGATACGCAGTATTTT. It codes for CASSSMGQGAPTDTQYF.